A single sample gave rise to the 27 T cell receptor beta chains below, sequenced in a study of T cell responses to AZD1222 COVID-19 vaccine. Clones were sequenced by immunoSEQ multiplex PCR, and TCRdb holds only the in-frame ones, with some missing. The sample contains approximately 110,000 clones, about 91% of which appear only once. Material: peripheral blood, obtained on day 0 of AZD1222 vaccination. These receptors were taken from an adult in good health.

The rearrangement links TRBV7-2 to TRBJ2-5; 15 bases are shared with TRBD2. V was clipped by 5 bases and J by 4 bases; unmatched bases: 8. Germline CDR1 reads SGHTA; CDR2 reads FQGNSA. There are 17 residues in the CDR3. Here the CDR3 reads CASSPGLAGGYGETQYF. In DNA form, the CDR3 reads TGTGCCAGCAGCCCCGGACTAGCGGGGGGGTATGGAGAGACCCAGTACTTC. Variable domain in full (rest from reference TRBV7-2 and TRBJ2-5): GAGVSQSPSNKVTEKGKDVELRCDPISGHTALYWYRQSLGQGLEFLIYFQGNSAPDKSGLPSDRFSAERTGGSVSTLTIQRTQQEDSAVYLCASSPGLAGGYGETQYFGPGTRLLVL.

V gene TRBV3-1 (or the pseudogene TRBV3-2) combines with J gene TRBJ1-5, with D possibly TRBD1 on 5 matching bases. Germline V gene lookup returns CDR1 LGHDT and CDR2 YNNKEL (reference sequence). Between the trimmed V and J ends, which lost 0 bases and 6 bases, there was a span of 12 bases. There are 15 residues in the CDR3. The CDR3 DNA follows: TGTGCCAGCAGCCAAGATACCAGGGTCAGTCAGCCCCAGCATTTT. Its translation: CASSQDTRVSQPQHF.

V gene TRBV9 combines with J gene TRBJ1-1, with D possibly being TRBD1 (5 bases). Germline CDR1 reads SGDLS; CDR2 reads YYNGEE. Trimming took 4 bases from V and 2 from J, leaving 9 bases between them. The CDR3 sequence is 13 residues long. The CDR3 reads CASSPGTNTEAFF. For the CDR3, the DNA is TGTGCCAGCAGCCCCGGGACCAACACTGAAGCTTTCTTT. Supplemented by reference TRBV9 and TRBJ1-1, the full variable domain reads DSGVTQTPKHLITATGQRVTLRCSPRSGDLSVYWYQQSLDQGLQFLIQYYNGEERAKGNILERFSAQQFPDLHSELNLSSLELGDSALYFCASSPGTNTEAFFGQGTRLTVV.

The chain uses TRBV3-1 (or the pseudogene TRBV3-2) and TRBJ1-2; 7 nucleotides align to TRBD1. V gave up 5 bases and J gave up 3 bases; unmatched junction bases: 6. This CDR3 has 14 residues. Per germline, CDR1 LGHDT and CDR2 YNNKEL (reference sequence). This CDR3 is CASSDSGTDYGYTF. DNA for the CDR3: TGTGCCAGCAGCGACTCCGGGACAGACTATGGCTACACCTTC.

The CDR3 DNA reads as TGCGCCAGCAGTGCGGGTCACGGGGGCGAGCAGTACTTC. As protein: CASSAGHGGEQYF. The chain recombines TRBV10-1 with TRBJ2-7, with TRBD2 as a possible D gene (6 bases). Germline assignment: CDR1 WNHNN and CDR2 SYGVQD (reference sequence). With 4 bases removed from V and 6 bases from J, the gap between germline ends came to 13 bases. The CDR3 covers 13 residues.

The genes are TRBV4-3 and TRBJ1-6; D is ambiguous. CDR3 length equals 14 residues. Germline assignment: CDR1 LGHNA and CDR2 YSLEER. The V end was cut by 1 base, the J end by 7 bases, with 8 bases between. The CDR3 protein is CASSQVEGNSPLHF. CDR3 coding DNA: TGCGCCAGCAGCCAAGTAGAGGGAAATTCACCCCTCCACTTT.

This clone has a single count. The chain employs TRBV2 and TRBJ2-3, with 8 bases that match TRBD2. The CDR3 has 15 amino acids. In germline, CDR1 is SNHLY, CDR2 FYNNEI. The trim removed 2 bases at V and 14 bases at J, leaving 15 bases unmatched. The CDR3 region has the DNA TGTGCCAGCAGTGAAAGTTTGGCGGGGGGCCTGGTTAGGTATTTT. This translates into CASSESLAGGLVRYF.

The gene calls are TRBV7-2 and TRBJ2-2, with 8 bases fitting TRBD2. J gave up 8 bases and V 1 base, and 3 bases lay outside the gene matches. The CDR3 sequence is 14 residues long. Germline CDR1 is SGHTA and CDR2 is FQGNSA. CDR3 amino acids: CASSLVSGTGELFF. The CDR3 bases are TGTGCCAGCAGCTTAGTTAGCGGGACAGGGGAGCTGTTTTTT. The variable domain in full, completed from reference TRBV7-2 and TRBJ2-2, reads GAGVSQSPSNKVTEKGKDVELRCDPISGHTALYWYRQSLGQGLEFLIYFQGNSAPDKSGLPSDRFSAERTGGSVSTLTIQRTQQEDSAVYLCASSLVSGTGELFFGEGSRLTVL.

In its sample, this clone was seen a few times. V usage is TRBV10-3 and J usage is TRBJ2-3; TRBD2 matches at 8 bases. From germline, CDR1 is ENHRY and CDR2 SYGVKD. The length of the CDR3 is 17 residues. V dropped 7 bases and J dropped 0; count of bases not matched to a gene: 12. CDR3 DNA: TGTGCCATCACTCCGGCTGAGCGGGGGACTAGCACAGATACGCAGTATTTT. This codes for CAITPAERGTSTDTQYF.

The chain joins TRBV3-1 (or the pseudogene TRBV3-2) to TRBJ1-4; no clear D gene. This CDR3 comprises 12 residues. V lost 1 base and J 7 bases, leaving 4 bases between the germline ends. Germline V lookup: CDR1 LGHDT, CDR2 YNNKEL (reference sequence). The CDR3 nucleotides are TGTGCCAGCAGCCAAGTCTCTGAAAAACTGTTTTTT. Amino acids: CASSQVSEKLFF.

This clone appeared a single time. CDR3 protein: CAISVDGAVYGYTF. Here the CDR3 DNA reads TGTGCCATCAGTGTGGACGGGGCTGTCTATGGCTACACCTTC. The chain combines TRBV10-3 with TRBJ1-2, with TRBD1 as a possible D gene (5 bases). V dropped 4 bases and J dropped 4 bases, with 13 bases sitting between them. From germline, CDR1 is ENHRY and CDR2 SYGVKD. This CDR3 spans 14 amino acids.

This clone was detected a few times. The chain recombines TRBV2 with TRBJ2-5; D gene ambiguous. The V and J ends lost 5 bases and 2 bases respectively, with 9 bases between them. The V gene's germline CDR1 is SNHLY and CDR2 FYNNEI. The CDR3 spans 13 residues. The DNA for the CDR3 is TGTGCCAGCAGTTCAGACCCTCAAGAGACCCAGTACTTC. It yields the protein CASSSDPQETQYF.

J is TRBJ2-5 and V is TRBV10-2; D gene ambiguous. The CDR3 has 14 amino acids. Germline-derived CDR1 and CDR2 are WSHSY and SAAADI. V was pared by 2 bases and J by 1 base, with 8 bases between. The CDR3 region has the DNA TGCGCCAGCAGTGAGCACTCGTCCCAAGAGACCCAGTACTTC. Translated: CASSEHSSQETQYF.

This clone appeared once. The rearrangement joins TRBV10-3 to TRBJ2-7; D call uncertain. Deletions cut 4 bases from V and 3 bases from J, with 10 bases between. The CDR3 totals 13 residues. Germline V CDR1 and CDR2: ENHRY, SYGVKD. This CDR3 is CAISVRADYEQYF. In nucleotides, the CDR3 is TGTGCCATCAGTGTAAGGGCAGACTACGAGCAGTACTTC.

The rearrangement joins TRBV6-2 or TRBV6-3 to TRBJ2-7; 8 positions match TRBD1. CDR3 length: 15 amino acids. With 1 base clipped from V and 3 bases from J, the junction kept 5 bases outside the gene matches. Germline CDR1 and CDR2: MNHEY and SVGEGT. The CDR3 DNA is TGTGCCAGCAGTTACTGGGGACAGGCATTCTACGAGCAGTACTTC. Protein: CASSYWGQAFYEQYF.

V gene TRBV19 combines with J gene TRBJ2-1; 7 bases map to TRBD2. The V segment lost 6 bases and the J segment 4 bases; nucleotides outside the gene matches: 9. The CDR3 extends over 15 amino acids. Germline values: CDR1 LNHDA, CDR2 SQIVND (reference sequence). The CDR3 region is CASSQIAGLYNEQFF. CDR3 bases: TGTGCCAGTAGCCAGATAGCGGGCCTATACAATGAGCAGTTCTTC.

This chain connects TRBV12-3 or TRBV12-4 to TRBJ2-7; no clear D. V was clipped by 2 bases and J by 4 bases, with 9 bases between them. This CDR3 contains 13 residues. CDR3 DNA: TGTGCCAGCAGTTTAATCGATTCTTACGAGCAGTACTTC. Its translation is CASSLIDSYEQYF.

The chain is built from TRBV20-1 and TRBJ2-1; D ambiguous. V lost 3 bases and J lost 10, with 10 bases in between. Germline V gene sequence: CDR1 DFQATT, CDR2 SNEGSKA (reference sequence). There are 11 residues in the CDR3. CDR3 nucleotides: TGCAGTGCTAGTGGGTTAGGGGAGCAGTTCTTC. This gives the protein CSASGLGEQFF.

Only one count was recorded for this clone. Mismatch with germline at one junction end may stem from a read error. Other DNA sequences within the sample encode an identical CDR3. In DNA form, the CDR3 reads TGTGCCAGCAGCCAAGAAGGTGGGGGTTCTGAAGCCTTCTTT. Protein product: CASSQEGGGSEAFF. The rearrangement links TRBV3-1 (or the pseudogene TRBV3-2) to TRBJ1-1; possible D gene TRBD1, 5 bases. The CDR3 covers 14 residues. Germline values: CDR1 LGHDT, CDR2 YNNKEL (reference sequence).

The chain links TRBV5-1 to TRBJ1-1; 8 nucleotides agree with TRBD1. There are 17 residues in the CDR3. The J segment lost 5 bases and the V segment lost 0 bases, leaving 12 bases of the junction unmatched. Per germline, CDR1 SGHRS and CDR2 YFSETQ. CDR3 residues: CASSLGSGGDGWTEAFF. The CDR3 DNA is TGCGCCAGCAGCTTGGGATCAGGGGGCGACGGGTGGACTGAAGCTTTCTTT. Looking up the rest from reference TRBV5-1 and TRBJ1-1 gives the full variable domain: KAGVTQTPRYLIKTRGQQVTLSCSPISGHRSVSWYQQTPGQGLQFLFEYFSETQRNKGNFPGRFSGRQFSNSRSEMNVSTLELGDSALYLCASSLGSGGDGWTEAFFGQGTRLTVV.

This clone was recorded once. V gene TRBV10-3 combines with J gene TRBJ1-1; D is perhaps TRBD1 (6 bases). Germline loops: CDR1 ENHRY, CDR2 SYGVKD. Trimming left V 3 bases short and J 2 bases short, with 10 bases between. The CDR3 has 14 residues. This CDR3 is CAISDLGGNTEAFF. CDR3 coding DNA: TGTGCCATCAGTGATCTGGGGGGCAACACTGAAGCTTTCTTT.

This rearrangement joins TRBV27 to TRBJ1-5, with a weak D call TRBD1 (6 bases). Trimming removed 5 bases at V and 6 bases at J, with 11 bases between. CDR3 length equals 13 residues. Germline-derived CDR1 and CDR2 are MNHEY and SMNVEV (reference sequence). CDR3 DNA: TGTGCCAGCAGTGACTACAGGGCTCAGCCCCAGCATTTT. It is translated as CASSDYRAQPQHF.

The chain links TRBV7-8 to TRBJ2-7; 8 bases match TRBD2. This CDR3 comprises 16 residues. CDR1 and CDR2 (germline): SGHVS, FQNEAQ. V lost 1 base and J lost 2; bases outside the gene matches: 7. The CDR3 region is CASSLGFSGTPYEQYF. DNA of the CDR3: TGTGCCAGCAGCTTAGGTTTTAGCGGGACCCCCTACGAGCAGTACTTC.

The chain carries TRBV10-3 and TRBJ1-5; D gene ambiguous. Trimming took 2 bases from V and 0 from J, leaving 5 bases between them. CDR1 and CDR2 from the germline V gene are ENHRY and SYGVKD. The CDR3 has 14 residues. DNA of the CDR3: TGTGCCATCAGTGAGGCCCATAGCAATCAGCCCCAGCATTTT. Amino acids: CAISEAHSNQPQHF.

V and J are TRBV6-5 and TRBJ1-5; no reliable D call. Germline lookup yields CDR1 MNHEY and CDR2 SVGAGI. The CDR3 has 12 residues. The V gene lost 6 bases and the J gene lost 3 bases, with 6 bases spanning the gap. CDR3 sequence: CASRGINQPQHF. The CDR3 coding sequence is TGTGCCAGCAGGGGGATCAATCAGCCCCAGCATTTT.

The V call is TRBV18, the J call TRBJ1-3, with TRBD1 as a possible D gene (5 bases). The germline gives CDR1 KGHSH, CDR2 LQKENI. The V gene lost 2 bases and the J gene lost 3 bases, with 11 bases spanning the gap. The CDR3 has 15 residues. The CDR3 DNA reads as TGTGCCAGCTCACCAACGGGACTCAGTGGAAACACCATATATTTT. This codes for CASSPTGLSGNTIYF.

The chain combines TRBV5-6 with TRBJ2-7; possible D gene TRBD2, 6 bases. CDR3 length: 15 residues. CDR1 and CDR2 from the germline V gene are SGHDT and YYEEEE. V was clipped by 3 bases and J by 0 bases, with 13 bases between them. Written as DNA, the CDR3 is TGTGCCAGCAGCTCCATAGCGGAGAGCTCCTACGAGCAGTACTTC. Its translation is CASSSIAESSYEQYF.